Listed here are 14 T cell receptor beta chains from one sample, sequenced in a study of T cells in pancreatic ductal adenocarcinoma. Data came from immunoSEQ multiplex PCR; TCRdb stores just in-frame clones and leaves some out. The sample contains some 10,000 clones, roughly 89% of which appear only once. No neoadjuvant therapy was given to the selected pancreatic ductal adenocarcinoma patients before their surgery. Sequencing was done on a sample of PBMCs. These receptors all come from a human donor with pancreatic ductal adenocarcinoma.

The chain employs TRBV27 and TRBJ1-1; no clear D. The CDR3 sequence is 13 residues long. The V end lost 5 bases, the J end lost 2 bases, and 9 bases lay between the germline ends. Germline CDR1 is MNHEY and CDR2 is SMNVEV (reference sequence). CDR3 amino acids: CASSLHRNTEAFF. The DNA for the CDR3 is TGTGCCAGCAGTCTACACAGAAACACTGAAGCTTTCTTT.

In its sample, this clone was seen once. The chain is built from TRBV18 and TRBJ2-4; possibly TRBD1 for D (5 bases). The CDR3 extends over 17 amino acids. Per the germline V gene, CDR1 is KGHSH and CDR2 is LQKENI. V was shortened by 2 bases and J by 0 bases, with 14 bases between the two germline ends. The CDR3 here is CASSPSSPGQAKNIQYF. CDR3 bases: TGTGCCAGCTCACCATCTTCCCCAGGGCAAGCCAAAAACATTCAGTACTTC.

The chain employs TRBV7-9 and TRBJ1-1; no reliable D call. The CDR3 runs 15 residues. Deletions cut 1 base from V and 2 bases from J, with 11 bases between. Germline CDR1 SEHNR, CDR2 FQNEAQ (reference sequence). The CDR3 DNA sequence: TGTGCCAGCAGCTTAGACAGTGGAGGCAACACTGAAGCTTTCTTT. The encoded protein is CASSLDSGGNTEAFF.

This chain joins TRBV28 and TRBJ2-7; 14 bases align to TRBD2. V shed 3 bases and J 3 bases; nucleotides not matched to a gene: 7. CDR3 length: 17 residues. Germline lookup yields CDR1 MDHEN and CDR2 SYDVKM. DNA of the CDR3: TGTGCCAGCAGTTTCTTAACCGGGACTAGCGGGAGCTACGAGCAGTACTTC. Protein sequence: CASSFLTGTSGSYEQYF.

The chain's CDR3 is CASSVEASGRGELFF. As DNA, the CDR3 is TGTGCCAGCAGCGTAGAAGCTAGCGGGAGGGGGGAGCTGTTTTTT. This chain links TRBV9 with TRBJ2-2, with 11 positions matching TRBD2. With V trimmed by 0 bases and J by 8 bases, 3 bases remained unmatched. Germline CDR1 reads SGDLS; CDR2 reads YYNGEE. The CDR3 loop spans 15 amino acids.

This sequence joins TRBV7-2 and TRBJ1-4; 8 bases map to TRBD1. J was trimmed by 5 bases and V by 5 bases; bases with no gene match: 7. The CDR3 spans 15 residues. The V gene's germline CDR1 is SGHTA and CDR2 FQGNSA. In DNA form, the CDR3 reads TGTGCCAGCAGCCTCCCAGGGGGCGTAAATGAAAAACTGTTTTTT. Amino acids: CASSLPGGVNEKLFF. Combining the CDR3 with reference TRBV7-2 and TRBJ1-4 gives the whole variable domain GAGVSQSPSNKVTEKGKDVELRCDPISGHTALYWYRQSLGQGLEFLIYFQGNSAPDKSGLPSDRFSAERTGGSVSTLTIQRTQQEDSAVYLCASSLPGGVNEKLFFGSGTQLSVL.

The chain has TRBV7-2 and TRBJ1-1; 9 bases align to TRBD1. This CDR3 comprises 13 residues. V trimming: 5 bases; J trimming: 11 bases; junction bases outside the gene matches: 9. Germline V gene sequence: CDR1 SGHTA, CDR2 FQGNSA. In DNA, the CDR3 is TGTGCCAGCAGCAACTACAGGGGGCTGTATGCTTTCTTT. Protein product: CASSNYRGLYAFF.

V usage is TRBV10-3 and J usage is TRBJ1-1, with 10 bases that match TRBD1. Germline values: CDR1 ENHRY, CDR2 SYGVKD. V shed 7 bases and J 7 bases; nucleotides not matched to a gene: 9. The CDR3 has 14 amino acids. CDR3 nucleotide sequence: TGTGCCATCAAGCTGACAGGGGGCGGAGGTGAAGCTTTCTTT. Residues: CAIKLTGGGGEAFF.

The V gene is TRBV7-9, the J gene TRBJ2-5; D remains ambiguous. From germline, CDR1 is SEHNR and CDR2 FQNEAQ (reference sequence). The CDR3 runs 13 residues. V lost 3 bases, J lost 1 base, and 6 bases lay in between. The CDR3 loop is CASSFGSQETQYF. CDR3 nucleotide sequence: TGTGCCAGCAGCTTTGGTAGCCAAGAGACCCAGTACTTC.

This clone has just one count. V is TRBV27 and J is TRBJ2-1; 8 bases are a match to TRBD2. In germline, CDR1 is MNHEY, CDR2 SMNVEV (reference sequence). V was pared by 7 bases and J by 4 bases, with 6 bases of the junction left unmatched. The CDR3 is made up of 14 amino acids. CDR3: CASKIAGTYNEQFF. CDR3 nucleotides: TGTGCCAGCAAAATAGCGGGGACGTACAATGAGCAGTTCTTC.

In DNA, the CDR3 is TGTGCCAGCAGTTCTCAGAGGGGAGGGGATAGGCTTGGCTACACCTTC. Translation gives CASSSQRGGDRLGYTF. The chain recombines TRBV28 with TRBJ1-2; D is perhaps TRBD1 (5 bases). Trimming shortened V by 4 bases and J by 7 bases, and 22 bases separated the two germline ends. In germline, CDR1 is MDHEN, CDR2 SYDVKM. This CDR3 has 16 residues.

This clone was observed once. The chain uses TRBV28 and TRBJ1-6; D remains ambiguous. Between the trimmed V and J ends, which lost 2 bases and 7 bases, there was a span of 3 bases. This CDR3 is built from 12 residues. From germline, CDR1 is MDHEN and CDR2 SYDVKM. The CDR3 sequence: CASSLANSPLHF. CDR3 coding DNA: TGTGCCAGCAGTTTAGCGAATTCACCCCTCCACTTT.

This chain uses TRBV19 with TRBJ2-5; D perhaps matches TRBD1 (5 bases). Germline CDR1 and CDR2: LNHDA and SQIVND (reference sequence). Trimming pared 4 bases from V and 4 bases from J, leaving 10 bases between. CDR3 length equals 13 residues. Here the CDR3 reads CASSNSQGETQYF. In DNA, the CDR3 is TGTGCCAGTAGTAATTCGCAGGGAGAGACCCAGTACTTC.

The J gene is TRBJ2-7, the V gene TRBV18; possibly TRBD2 for D (7 bases). Per the germline V gene, CDR1 is KGHSH and CDR2 is LQKENI. Trimming pared 1 base from V and 3 bases from J, leaving 10 bases between. The CDR3 spans 14 residues. CDR3 residues: CASSPQGGGYEQYF. The CDR3 nucleotides read TGTGCCAGCTCACCACAGGGGGGGGGCTACGAGCAGTACTTC.